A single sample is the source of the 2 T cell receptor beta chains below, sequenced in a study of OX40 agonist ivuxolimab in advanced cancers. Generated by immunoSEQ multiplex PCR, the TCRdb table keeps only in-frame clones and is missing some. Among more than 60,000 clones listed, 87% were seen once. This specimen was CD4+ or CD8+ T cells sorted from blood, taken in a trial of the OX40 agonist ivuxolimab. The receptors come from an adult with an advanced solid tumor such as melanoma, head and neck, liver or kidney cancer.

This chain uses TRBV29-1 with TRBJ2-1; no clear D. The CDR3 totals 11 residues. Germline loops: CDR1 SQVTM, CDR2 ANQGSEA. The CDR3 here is CSVPKGYEQFF. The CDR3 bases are TGCAGTGTGCCGAAGGGTTATGAGCAGTTCTTC.

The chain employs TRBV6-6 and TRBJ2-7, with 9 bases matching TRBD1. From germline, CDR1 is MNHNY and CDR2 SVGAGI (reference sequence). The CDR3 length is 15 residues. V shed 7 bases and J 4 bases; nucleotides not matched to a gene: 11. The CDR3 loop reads CASIPGTGIRYEQYF. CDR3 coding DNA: TGTGCCAGCATTCCCGGGACAGGGATCCGGTACGAGCAGTACTTC.